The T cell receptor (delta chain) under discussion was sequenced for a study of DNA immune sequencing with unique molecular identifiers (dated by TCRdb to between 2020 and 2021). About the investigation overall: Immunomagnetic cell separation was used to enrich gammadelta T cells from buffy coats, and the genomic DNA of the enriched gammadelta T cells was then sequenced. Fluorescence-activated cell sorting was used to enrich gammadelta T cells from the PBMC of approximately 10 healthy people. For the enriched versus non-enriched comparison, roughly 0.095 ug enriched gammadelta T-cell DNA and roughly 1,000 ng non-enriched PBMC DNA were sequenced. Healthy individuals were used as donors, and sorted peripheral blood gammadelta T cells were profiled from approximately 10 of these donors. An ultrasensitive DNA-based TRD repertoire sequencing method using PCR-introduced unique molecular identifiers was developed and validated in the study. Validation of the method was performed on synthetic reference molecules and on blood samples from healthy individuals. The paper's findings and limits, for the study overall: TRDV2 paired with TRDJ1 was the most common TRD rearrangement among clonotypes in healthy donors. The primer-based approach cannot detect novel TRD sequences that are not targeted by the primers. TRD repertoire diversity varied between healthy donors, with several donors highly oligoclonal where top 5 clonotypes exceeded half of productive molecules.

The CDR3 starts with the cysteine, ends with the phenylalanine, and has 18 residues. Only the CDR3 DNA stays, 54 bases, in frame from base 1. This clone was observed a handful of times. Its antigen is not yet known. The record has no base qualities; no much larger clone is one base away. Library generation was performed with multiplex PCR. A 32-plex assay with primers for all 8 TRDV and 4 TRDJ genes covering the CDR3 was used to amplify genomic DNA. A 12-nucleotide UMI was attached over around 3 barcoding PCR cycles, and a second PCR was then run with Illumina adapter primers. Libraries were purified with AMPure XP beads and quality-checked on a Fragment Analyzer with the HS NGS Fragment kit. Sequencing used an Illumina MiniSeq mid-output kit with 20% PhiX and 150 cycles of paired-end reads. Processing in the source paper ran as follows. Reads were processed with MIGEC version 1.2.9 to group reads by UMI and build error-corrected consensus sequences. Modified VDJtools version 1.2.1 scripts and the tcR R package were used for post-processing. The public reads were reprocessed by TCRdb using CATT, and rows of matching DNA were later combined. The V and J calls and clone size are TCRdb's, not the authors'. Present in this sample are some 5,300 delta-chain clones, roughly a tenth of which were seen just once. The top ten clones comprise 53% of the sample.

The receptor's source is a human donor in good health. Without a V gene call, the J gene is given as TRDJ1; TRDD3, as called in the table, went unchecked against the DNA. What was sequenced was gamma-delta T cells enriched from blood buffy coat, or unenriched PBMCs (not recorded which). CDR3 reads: CALGAPSLSGGYSDKLIF. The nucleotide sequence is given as TGTGCTCTTGGGGCCCCTTCCCTGTCTGGGGGATACTCCGATAAACTCATCTTT.